Listed here are 15 T cell receptor beta chains from one sample, sequenced in a study of CD8 T cells in Susac syndrome. The RNA, roughly 0.5 to 1 ug, was put through reverse transcription using random hexamers. TCRdb used MiXCR to reprocess the immunoSEQ multiplex PCR reads, holding one entry per CDR3 protein. The sample includes around 270,000 distinct CDR3 sequences, approximately 89% of them seen just once. Sequencing was performed on CD8+ T cells from PBMCs. The receptors here all came from a human donor with multiple sclerosis.

The chain has TRBV2 and TRBJ2-2; D is unresolved. V was cut by 4 bases and J by 4 bases, with 25 bases left in between. The CDR3 is made up of 19 amino acids. Germline CDR1 and CDR2: SNHLY and FYNNEI. This CDR3 reads CASSVGEVFPTYVTGELFF. Written as DNA, the CDR3 is TGTGCCAGCAGTGTTGGAGAGGTCTTCCCCACCTACGTCACCGGGGAGCTGTTTTTT.

The chain uses TRBV18 and TRBJ2-7; no firm D call. The CDR3 consists of 12 residues. Germline lookup yields CDR1 KGHSH and CDR2 LQKENI. V lost 3 bases, J lost 5 bases, and 8 bases lay in between. The CDR3, as DNA: TGTGCCAGCTCACCCCTTCCCAACGAGCAGTACTTC. Amino acid sequence: CASSPLPNEQYF.

In its sample, this clonotype was seen once. The rearrangement joins TRBV4-2 to TRBJ2-7; 10 bases are shared with TRBD2. The V gene end was trimmed by 2 bases and the J gene end by 3 bases; junction bases not matched to a gene: 10. CDR3 length: 17 amino acids. Looked up from germline, CDR1 is LGHNA and CDR2 is YNFKEQ. The DNA for the CDR3 is TGTGCCAGCAGCCAAATCTCCTTAGCGGGAGGAGGCTACGAGCAGTACTTC. Translation gives CASSQISLAGGGYEQYF.

The chain joins TRBV24-1 to TRBJ1-5; 8 bases fit TRBD1. Germline trimming cut 2 bases from V and 7 bases from J; bases unmatched to any gene: 18. CDR1 and CDR2 (germline): KGHDR, SFDVKD. The CDR3 totals 19 residues. The CDR3: CATSDSTPKTGVVGQPQHF. The CDR3 coding sequence is TGTGCCACCAGTGATTCCACACCTAAGACAGGGGTCGTAGGACAGCCCCAGCATTTT.

V usage is TRBV28 and J usage is TRBJ2-5; the match to TRBD2 covers 7 bases. V gave up 5 bases and J gave up 4 bases; unmatched junction bases: 13. The CDR3 is made up of 16 amino acids. Germline V gives CDR1 MDHEN, CDR2 SYDVKM. In nucleotides, the CDR3 is TGTGCCAGCAGTAAAGGCCCAGGGAGGGCCGGAGAGACCCAGTACTTC. This gives the protein CASSKGPGRAGETQYF.

The rearrangement links TRBV27 to TRBJ1-6; possible D gene TRBD1, 5 bases. The CDR3 loop spans 13 amino acids. CDR1 and CDR2 (germline): MNHEY, SMNVEV (reference sequence). V was trimmed by 11 bases and J by 9 bases, leaving 17 bases between them. The CDR3 is CASSEQEGSPLHF. The CDR3 region has the DNA TGTGCCTCCTCGGAACAGGAGGGTTCACCCCTCCACTTT.

The sample holds one count of this clonotype. The rearrangement joins TRBV20-1 to TRBJ2-7; either TRBD1 or TRBD2 may fit D (5 bases each). Germline V lookup: CDR1 DFQATT, CDR2 SNEGSKA (reference sequence). The CDR3 runs 13 residues. V lost 5 bases, J lost 6 bases, and 17 bases lay in between. The CDR3 here is CSAPSARGVEQYF. The CDR3 DNA follows: TGCAGTGCTCCCTCGGCCCGAGGGGTCGAGCAGTACTTC.

The chain recombines TRBV13 with TRBJ2-1, with D maybe TRBD1 (6 bases). V was trimmed by 10 bases and J by 9 bases, leaving 28 bases between them. Germline CDR1 and CDR2: PRHDT and FYEKMQ (reference sequence). The CDR3 runs to 16 residues. CDR3 sequence reads: CATTSPSRGRAGEQFF. The DNA of the CDR3 is TGTGCCACCACCTCCCCCAGCAGGGGACGGGCCGGTGAGCAGTTCTTC.

The chain combines TRBV20-1 with TRBJ2-1, with D maybe TRBD2 (6 bases). CDR3 length: 17 residues. Trimming removed 5 bases at V and 6 bases at J, with 26 bases between. Per germline, CDR1 DFQATT and CDR2 SNEGSKA (reference sequence). The CDR3 nucleotides read TGCAGTGCTTGGCCCTCTACTAGCCCCAGCCTTCGCAATGAGCAGTTCTTC. It codes for CSAWPSTSPSLRNEQFF.

This clonotype was picked up a small number of times. The chain recombines TRBV6-1 with TRBJ2-1, with D possibly called TRBD1 or TRBD2 (5 bases each). The CDR3 loop spans 13 amino acids. Trimming cost V 6 bases and J 10 bases, with 16 bases left between them. Germline CDR1 reads MNHNS; CDR2 reads SASEGT. This CDR3 reads CASRLRDAREQFF. CDR3 nucleotides: TGTGCCAGCAGGCTCCGGGACGCCAGAGAGCAGTTCTTC.

V usage is TRBV7-8 and J usage is TRBJ1-2, with D maybe TRBD1 (6 bases). Trimming left V 5 bases short and J 0 bases short, with 19 bases between. Looked up from germline, CDR1 is SGHVS and CDR2 is FQNEAQ. The CDR3 contains 17 residues. The CDR3 nucleotides read TGTGCCAGCAGCATCATGGACAGTAAGCGCCCTAACTATGGCTACACCTTC. Protein product: CASSIMDSKRPNYGYTF.

The chain is built from TRBV3-1 and TRBJ2-4; D gene unclear. The CDR3 contains 15 residues. Trimming pared 0 bases from V and 8 bases from J, leaving 14 bases between. Looked up from germline, CDR1 is LGHDT and CDR2 is YNNKEL (reference sequence). As DNA, the CDR3 is TGTGCCAGCAGCCAAGATTTTCGGAGCGCGTACATTCAGTACTTC. Translated: CASSQDFRSAYIQYF.

The chain employs TRBV12-3 or TRBV12-4 and TRBJ2-6; D unclear. V shed 4 bases and J shed 0 bases, with 7 bases lying between them. This CDR3 is 15 amino acids long. The CDR3 DNA sequence: TGTGCCAGCAGTTCTACAGACTCTGGGGCCAACGTCCTGACTTTC. It codes for CASSSTDSGANVLTF.

A single count supports this clonotype. The V gene is TRBV27, the J gene TRBJ2-7; TRBD1 is a possible D gene (6 bases). Germline V gene data show CDR1 as MNHEY and CDR2 as SMNVEV (reference sequence). The V and J ends lost 2 bases and 3 bases respectively, with 14 bases between them. The CDR3 has 15 residues. The CDR3 DNA reads as TGTGCCAGCAGTTTACAGGACAGCACCATCTACGAGCAGTACTTC. Translating gives CASSLQDSTIYEQYF.

The rearrangement links TRBV7-9 to TRBJ2-6; D is undetermined. Germline V gene lookup returns CDR1 SEHNR and CDR2 FQNEAQ (reference sequence). Trimming took 5 bases from V and 2 from J, leaving 22 bases between them. The CDR3 runs to 19 residues. The CDR3 nucleotides read TGTGCCAGCAGCCTTACCACCTCCTCAGCGAATGCTGGGGCCAACGTCCTGACTTTC. It is translated as CASSLTTSSANAGANVLTF.